This entry is about one T cell receptor (beta chain). This CDR3 spans 13 amino acids. Germline CDR1 is MNHEY and CDR2 is SVGAGI. V shed 7 bases and J shed 1 base, with 10 bases lying between them. This entry comes from a study of blood T cell repertoires in COVID-19. Across the study: Sample material is recorded as cDNA or gDNA derived from T cells, B-cell-depleted T cells, or PBMCs.

The study drew participants aged about 18 to 90 years from around 24 US areas. In the original analysis: The authors estimated nucleated cell counts from reference gene primer amplification. Repertoires were generated with immunoSEQ multiplex PCR, while TCRdb's copy carries only in-frame clones and drops some. That table supplies the V and J calls and clone size; D and trimming were determined from the DNA. The profile covers roughly 200,000 clones, with more than 70% appearing a single time and about 5.6% taken by the ten largest. Sample: PBMCs or T cells enriched from blood (not recorded which). This clonotype was obtained from a middle-aged man with acute COVID-19. The chain uses TRBV6-5 and TRBJ1-1, with D perhaps matching TRBD1 (6 bases). The CDR3 region is CASNRVPNTEAFF. As DNA, the CDR3 is TGTGCCAGCAACAGGGTTCCGAACACTGAAGCTTTCTTT.